The source of this TCR beta chain is a study of identifying expanded T cells in peripheral blood (dated by TCRdb to the late 2010s). As for the study more broadly: Technical replicates were generated by sequencing separate aliquots of the same genomic DNA pool, and four replicates were compared pairwise. What the study reported, not specific to this receptor: The authors expected biological variance in healthy repertoires might increase further over much longer intervals such as months to years. The beta-binomial model significantly reduced the number of clones called differentially abundant and the false-positive rate across all healthy-donor time intervals. The binomial model flagged around 1.2 differentially abundant clones between technical replicates but roughly 15 over roughly 2 weeks and around 19 over roughly 4 weeks. Variance in clone template counts between roughly 2-week samples significantly increased with total template count across all healthy donors.

TCRbeta CDR3 regions were profiled by bias-controlled multiplex PCR amplification of genomic DNA with the immunoSEQ Assay. The authors' pipeline ran thus. To quantify the absolute abundance of each unique TCRbeta CDR3 region, the sequences were collapsed and filtered. Two models were used to test differential abundance: a binomial model (Fisher-equivalent) and a beta-binomial model that adds time-dependent variance fitted from healthy donors. Clones with fewer than 5 combined templates were removed, and a clone was called differentially abundant if the clone's Benjamini-Hochberg FDR was below 0.01. In the beta-binomial model, variance was expressed as a function of the total template count across the two samples, in the form v = (b*log(k)+a)^2. The source is immuneACCESS, and TCRdb retained only in-frame sequences with V and J called. Part of the clones is not carried over; for the studies checked, unresolved V genes explain less than half of this, and the remainder is unexplained. Clone size and the V and J calls come from that table; the DNA yielded D and trimming. This sample gives approximately 79,000 clones in total; roughly 90% of them show up just once. The ten most abundant clones make up roughly 3.5% of the sample.

During the collection period, no infections or other immune events were recorded for the healthy donors. Healthy-donor blood repertoires served as a training cohort to calibrate time-dependent variance in a beta-binomial model of T-cell clone differential abundance. The training cohort was composed of approximately 10 healthy donors, 3 female and 7 male. On average the donors were approximately 40 years old, and their ages spanned about 25 to 64 years. Whole blood was collected from each healthy donor at three time points spaced roughly two weeks apart and obtained from a commercial supplier. For immunosequencing, genomic DNA was extracted from whole blood that had not been sorted. Turning to this clone: It has no known antigen specificity. Relative to the germline gene, one junction end is altered; a read error may explain this.

The receptor comes from a person aged 18-70 years in good health. The specimen was blood.

The CDR3 protein sequence reads: CASSFGQGKDTQYF. The DNA is TGTGCTAGCAGCTTTGGACAGGGGAAAGATACGCAGTATTTT. The sequence joins TRBV7-7 to TRBJ2-3; TRBD1 aligns with 9 central bases. In the germline V gene (reference sequence), CDR1 corresponds to SSHAT and CDR2 to FNYEAQ. The cysteine opens and the phenylalanine closes a CDR3 of 14 amino acids. The retained sequence is limited to the CDR3, 42 bases, with the frame set at the first base. Outside the CDR3, residues come from the reference TRBV7-7 and TRBJ2-3 proteins, so the full variable domain is: GAGVSQSPRYKVTKRGQDVTLRCDPISSHATLYWYQQALGQGPEFLTYFNYEAQPDKSGLPSDRFSAERPEGSISTLTIQRTEQRDSAMYRCASSFGQGKDTQYFGPGTRLTVL.